The 4 T cell receptor beta chains below come from one sample, sequenced in a study of T cell responses to AZD1222 COVID-19 vaccine. The method was immunoSEQ multiplex PCR; TCRdb's version includes in-frame clones alone and lacks a portion of them. The table records some 130,000 clones, approximately 83% of them present only once. The sample was peripheral blood, taken on day 0 of AZD1222 vaccination. All receptors come from an adult in good health.

The J gene is TRBJ2-4, the V gene TRBV30; D call uncertain. CDR1 is GTSNPN, CDR2 SVGIG, per germline (reference sequence). The V end was cut by 1 base, the J end by 13 bases, with 17 bases between. CDR3 size: 13 residues. The CDR3 region is CAWSAGFLAAQYF. For the CDR3, the DNA is TGTGCCTGGAGTGCTGGTTTCTTGGCAGCACAGTACTTC.

The CDR3 is CASSRQRSNTEAFF. The CDR3 nucleotides are TGTGCCAGCTCACGACAGAGATCGAACACTGAAGCTTTCTTT. V gene TRBV18 combines with J gene TRBJ1-1, with D maybe TRBD1 (5 bases). Per germline, CDR1 KGHSH and CDR2 LQKENI. The CDR3 has 14 residues. Trimming cost V 4 bases and J 1 base, with 10 bases left between them.

The chain is built from TRBV2 and TRBJ2-2; tentatively, D is TRBD2 (6 bases). This CDR3 has 15 amino acids. Germline V gene lookup returns CDR1 SNHLY and CDR2 FYNNEI. Trimming shortened V by 9 bases and J by 3 bases, and 17 bases separated the two germline ends. The DNA of the CDR3 is TGTGCCAGGGGACTGCCAAAGGTTGACACCGGGGAGCTGTTTTTT. Amino acid sequence: CARGLPKVDTGELFF. The variable domain in full, with the rest retrieved from reference TRBV2 and TRBJ2-2, is EPEVTQTPSHQVTQMGQEVILRCVPISNHLYFYWYRQILGQKVEFLVSFYNNEISEKSEIFDDQFSVERPDGSNFTLKIRSTKLEDSAMYFCARGLPKVDTGELFFGEGSRLTVL.

The gene calls are TRBV3-1 (or the pseudogene TRBV3-2) and TRBJ1-2, with D unclear. The V end lost 2 bases, the J end lost 4 bases, and 14 bases lay between the germline ends. The CDR3 is 15 amino acids. The germline V gene encodes CDR1 LGHDT and CDR2 YNNKEL (reference sequence). The CDR3 spells CASSQNFPLGYGYTF. CDR3 sequence (DNA): TGTGCCAGCAGCCAAAACTTCCCCCTTGGCTATGGCTACACCTTC.